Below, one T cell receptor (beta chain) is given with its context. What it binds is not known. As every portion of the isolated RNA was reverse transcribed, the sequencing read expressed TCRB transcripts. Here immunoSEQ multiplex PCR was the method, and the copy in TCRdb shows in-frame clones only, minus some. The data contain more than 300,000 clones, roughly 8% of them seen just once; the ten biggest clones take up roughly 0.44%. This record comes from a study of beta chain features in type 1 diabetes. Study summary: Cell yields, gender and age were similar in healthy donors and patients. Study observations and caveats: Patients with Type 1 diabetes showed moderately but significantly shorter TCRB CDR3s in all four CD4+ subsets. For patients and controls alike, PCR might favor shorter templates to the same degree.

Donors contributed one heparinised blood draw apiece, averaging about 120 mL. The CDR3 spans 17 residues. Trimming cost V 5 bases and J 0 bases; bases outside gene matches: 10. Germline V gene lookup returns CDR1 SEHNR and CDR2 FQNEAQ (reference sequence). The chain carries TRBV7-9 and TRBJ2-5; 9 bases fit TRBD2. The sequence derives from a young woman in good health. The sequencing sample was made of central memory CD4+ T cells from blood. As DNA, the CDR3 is TGTGCCAGCAGCCCAAACATGGGCGGGAGGGACCAAGAGACCCAGTACTTC. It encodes CASSPNMGGRDQETQYF.